The 16 T cell receptor beta chains listed next were all sequenced from one sample in a study of control samples from healthy donors and cancer patients. The protocol was immunoSEQ multiplex PCR, while the TCRdb copy is restricted to in-frame clones and leaves out a portion. Here the sample spans under 150,000 clones, roughly 89% being singletons. The sequencing input was blood. All receptors derive from a man aged 30 to 45 in good health.

This chain joins TRBV27 and TRBJ1-4, with TRBD1 matching 8 bases. V lost 3 bases, J lost 2 bases, and 5 bases stayed unmatched. The CDR3 runs 16 residues. The germline V gene has CDR1 MNHEY and CDR2 SMNVEV (reference sequence). CDR3 sequence (DNA): TGTGCCAGCAGTTTTGGGCAGGGGGCGACTAATGAAAAACTGTTTTTT. The encoded protein is CASSFGQGATNEKLFF.

This sequence joins TRBV28 and TRBJ1-2, with D possibly matching TRBD1 (6 bases). Looked up from germline, CDR1 is MDHEN and CDR2 is SYDVKM. Trimming shortened V by 6 bases and J by 5 bases, and 16 bases separated the two germline ends. The CDR3 is 14 amino acids. Written as DNA, the CDR3 is TGTGCCAGCAGCTTAGAGAGAGGGACATATGGCTACACCTTC. This translates into CASSLERGTYGYTF.

CDR3 in DNA: TGTGCCTGGAGTAACCAGGACATCCCAAACTACGAGCAGTACTTC. Translation: CAWSNQDIPNYEQYF. The chain combines TRBV30 with TRBJ2-7, with D possibly TRBD1 on 5 matching bases. V gave up 2 bases and J gave up 3 bases, with 17 bases separating them. This CDR3 is 15 amino acids long. The V gene's germline CDR1 is GTSNPN and CDR2 SVGIG (reference sequence).

This clone was picked up a small number of times. V gene TRBV27 combines with J gene TRBJ2-3; D unresolved. This CDR3 has 14 amino acids. Trimming took 3 bases from V and 2 from J, leaving 9 bases between them. The germline gives CDR1 MNHEY, CDR2 SMNVEV (reference sequence). CDR3 region: CASSLNRATDTQYF. The CDR3 DNA is TGTGCCAGCAGTTTGAATCGGGCCACAGATACGCAGTATTTT.

The chain links TRBV15 to TRBJ2-7, with D uncertain. Trimming shortened V by 0 bases and J by 6 bases, and 9 bases separated the two germline ends. Germline V gene sequence: CDR1 LNHNV, CDR2 YYDKDF (reference sequence). This CDR3 contains 13 residues. CDR3 bases: TGTGCCACCAGCAGAGACCGTTGGGGCGAGCAGTACTTC. Translating it yields CATSRDRWGEQYF.

The chain carries TRBV6-1 and TRBJ1-6, with 9 bases matching TRBD1. The V and J ends lost 0 bases and 9 bases, in that order; junction bases with no gene match: 6. Germline loops: CDR1 MNHNS, CDR2 SASEGT. This CDR3 contains 16 residues. CDR3 nucleotides: TGTGCCAGCAGTGAAGCGGGAGGACAGGGGAGTTCACCCCTCCACTTT. It is translated as CASSEAGGQGSSPLHF.

This clone was seen a few times. The chain employs TRBV14 and TRBJ1-1; TRBD1 might be the D (6 bases). The CDR3 sequence is 13 residues long. V was clipped by 4 bases and J by 1 base, with 7 bases between them. Looked up from germline, CDR1 is SGHDN and CDR2 is FVKESK. As DNA, the CDR3 is TGTGCCAGCAGCCTACAGGGGAACACTGAAGCTTTCTTT. It is translated as CASSLQGNTEAFF.

The chain carries TRBV4-3 and TRBJ1-1; D ambiguous. CDR1 and CDR2 (germline): LGHNA, YSLEER. The CDR3 runs to 14 residues. Between the trimmed V and J ends, which lost 5 bases and 0 bases, there was a span of 10 bases. The CDR3 DNA follows: TGCGCCAGCAGCAGACAAGTACTGAACACTGAAGCTTTCTTT. It translates to CASSRQVLNTEAFF.

The chain employs TRBV5-1 and TRBJ2-1, with a weak D call TRBD2 (6 bases). This CDR3 is built from 14 residues. Germline assignment: CDR1 SGHRS and CDR2 YFSETQ. V was shortened by 4 bases and J by 7 bases, with 15 bases between the two germline ends. The CDR3 sequence: CASSGRRLGNEQFF. CDR3 in DNA: TGCGCCAGCAGCGGGAGGCGGCTTGGGAATGAGCAGTTCTTC.

The V and J genes are TRBV6-4 and TRBJ1-2; D is uncertain. The CDR3 covers 13 residues. The V gene lost 6 bases and the J gene lost 6 bases, with 14 bases spanning the gap. Germline assignment: CDR1 MRHNA and CDR2 SNTAGT. As DNA, the CDR3 is TGTGCCAGCAGCAGGATCCTTGGGGATGGCTACACCTTC. Its translation is CASSRILGDGYTF.

The chain combines TRBV14 with TRBJ2-4; no firm D call. With 1 base removed from V and 7 bases from J, the gap between germline ends came to 8 bases. This CDR3 is 13 amino acids long. CDR1 is SGHDN and CDR2 is FVKESK in the germline V gene. The CDR3 nucleotides read TGTGCCAGCAGCCAAGTTATAGGGAACATTCAGTACTTC. As protein: CASSQVIGNIQYF.

CDR3 nucleotides: TGCGCCAGCAGCCAACAACAGGGTTTAGCTGCGGGAAAACTGTTTTTT. Its protein is CASSQQQGLAAGKLFF. The genes are TRBV4-1 and TRBJ1-4, with D perhaps matching TRBD1 (6 bases). Trimming shortened V by 2 bases and J by 10 bases, and 20 bases separated the two germline ends. The germline V gene has CDR1 MGHRA and CDR2 YSYEKL. The CDR3 length is 16 residues.

This CDR3 is CASSYGLWNEQFF. Written as DNA, the CDR3 is TGTGCCAGCAGTTACGGTCTTTGGAATGAGCAGTTCTTC. The chain combines TRBV6-5 with TRBJ2-1; D unclear. Germline CDR1 is MNHEY and CDR2 is SVGAGI. With 2 bases removed from V and 7 bases from J, the gap between germline ends came to 9 bases. The CDR3 loop spans 13 amino acids.

The genes are TRBV19 and TRBJ1-1; no clear D. In germline, CDR1 is LNHDA, CDR2 SQIVND (reference sequence). The V and J ends lost 7 bases and 1 base respectively, with 19 bases between them. The CDR3 is 16 residues long. The CDR3 sequence: CASKDIPKESNTEAFF. The DNA for the CDR3 is TGTGCCAGTAAAGATATCCCCAAAGAATCGAACACTGAAGCTTTCTTT.

The gene calls are TRBV6-5 and TRBJ1-1; 7 nucleotides align to TRBD1. The CDR3 is 13 residues long. CDR1 and CDR2 (germline): MNHEY, SVGAGI. The V and J ends lost 6 bases and 3 bases, in that order; junction bases with no gene match: 4. The DNA for the CDR3 is TGTGCCAGCAGCCACACAGGGGACACTGAAGCTTTCTTT. Translation gives CASSHTGDTEAFF.

The chain is built from TRBV20-1 and TRBJ2-3; no firm D call. From germline, CDR1 is DFQATT and CDR2 SNEGSKA (reference sequence). CDR3 size: 15 residues. V lost 3 bases to trimming and J lost 0 bases, with 13 bases between them. CDR3 nucleotide sequence: TGCAGTGCTAGTCCCCGGTTGTCTAGCACAGATACGCAGTATTTT. As protein: CSASPRLSSTDTQYF.